The present TCR beta chain was sequenced within a study of T cell responses to AZD1222 COVID-19 vaccine. Study-wide points: Spike was spanned by vaccine-associated CD4 TCRs, with dominance at 160-218 and 743-854. A reported finding is that nearly half of spike-specific TCRs target unmutated variant regions. Baseline seropositivity occurred in only six AZD1222 recipients. White British donors predominated, females outnumbered males, and clonal diversity was possibly underestimated.

Germline V CDR1 and CDR2: MGHDK, SYGVNS. V dropped 4 bases and J dropped 9 bases, with 16 bases sitting between them. The CDR3 length is 15 residues. Produced via immunoSEQ multiplex PCR; TCRdb's table is partial and in-frame only. The sample yields 55,000 to 75,000 clones, 85% seen once. In regard to this clone: Its target is not known.

The receptor was isolated from an adult in good health. The genes are TRBV25-1 and TRBJ1-6, with a weak D call TRBD1 (6 bases). Sequenced here: peripheral blood, sampled on day 0 of AZD1222 vaccination. The CDR3 bases are TGTGCCAGCAGTGGATGGGGGCAGGCGGGTTCACCCCTCCACTTT. It yields the protein CASSGWGQAGSPLHF.